Shown below are 16 T cell receptor beta chains from a single sample sequenced in a study of CD8 T cells in Susac syndrome. RNA amounts of about 0.5 to 1 ug underwent reverse transcription with random hexamers. One entry per CDR3 protein, called by TCRdb with MiXCR from the immunoSEQ multiplex PCR reads. The table has 120,000 or so distinct CDR3 sequences, around 94% seen once. The sequenced sample consisted of CD8+ T cells from PBMCs. These receptors came from a human donor with Susac syndrome.

J is TRBJ2-7 and V is TRBV19; 9 bases match TRBD1. The germline CDR1 and CDR2 sequences are LNHDA and SQIVND (reference sequence). This CDR3 has 14 residues. V lost 6 bases to trimming and J lost 2 bases; unmatched junction nucleotides: 5. The CDR3 nucleotides read TGTGCCAGTAGCCCGGGACAGGGAACCTACGAGCAGTACTTC. Encoded protein: CASSPGQGTYEQYF.

This clonotype has just one count. The rearrangement uses TRBV9 and TRBJ2-2, with D tentatively TRBD2 (5 bases). V lost 4 bases and J 4 bases, leaving 32 bases between the germline ends. CDR3 size: 21 residues. Germline-derived CDR1 and CDR2 are SGDLS and YYNGEE. CDR3 loop: CASSPPSAGLWTAERTGELFF. For the CDR3, the DNA is TGTGCCAGCAGCCCCCCGTCAGCCGGACTGTGGACTGCCGAGCGCACCGGGGAGCTGTTTTTT.

The V and J genes are TRBV25-1 and TRBJ2-1; D call uncertain. Looked up from germline, CDR1 is MGHDK and CDR2 is SYGVNS. The CDR3 spans 12 residues. V was pared by 4 bases and J by 6 bases, with 7 bases between. The CDR3 region has the DNA TGTGCCAGCAGTGGGGTTGGCAATGAGCAGTTCTTC. Translating it yields CASSGVGNEQFF.

This chain links TRBV7-9 with TRBJ1-2, with a weak D call TRBD1 (6 bases). The length of the CDR3 is 14 residues. CDR1 is SEHNR, CDR2 FQNEAQ, per germline (reference sequence). V lost 8 bases and J 4 bases, leaving 17 bases between the germline ends. CDR3 DNA: TGTGCCAGCGGGGGAACGGACAGTTCCTATGGCTACACCTTC. It specifies CASGGTDSSYGYTF.

V is TRBV5-6 and J is TRBJ1-2; unclear D gene. In germline, CDR1 is SGHDT, CDR2 YYEEEE. The CDR3 consists of 12 residues. Trimming cost V 1 base and J 6 bases, with 7 bases left between them. CDR3 nucleotides: TGTGCCAGCAGCTTGAGTCTCGATGGCTACACCTTC. It is translated as CASSLSLDGYTF.

The DNA for the CDR3 is TGTGCCAGCAGCCCGACCGCCGGACCGGAGACCTACGAGCAGTACTTC. It translates to CASSPTAGPETYEQYF. The chain recombines TRBV7-2 with TRBJ2-7; D not certain. This CDR3 is 16 amino acids long. Trimming removed 5 bases from V and 2 bases from J, with 19 bases in between. The germline V gene has CDR1 SGHTA and CDR2 FQGNSA.

V usage is TRBV4-1 and J usage is TRBJ1-4, with a weak D call TRBD1 (5 bases). Germline values: CDR1 MGHRA, CDR2 YSYEKL. The V gene lost 2 bases and the J gene lost 7 bases, with 17 bases spanning the gap. This CDR3 has 16 amino acids. The CDR3 protein is CASSQPPEGRSEKLFF. CDR3 DNA sequence: TGCGCCAGCAGCCAACCCCCGGAGGGGCGTAGTGAAAAACTGTTTTTT.

The V call is TRBV2, the J call TRBJ2-1; no reliable D call. V shed 3 bases and J shed 5 bases, with 8 bases lying between them. Germline V lookup: CDR1 SNHLY, CDR2 FYNNEI. The CDR3 length is 13 residues. CDR3 loop: CASSERRDNEQFF. Here the CDR3 DNA reads TGTGCCAGCAGTGAGCGGCGAGACAATGAGCAGTTCTTC. The full variable domain, completed using reference TRBV2 and TRBJ2-1, is EPEVTQTPSHQVTQMGQEVILRCVPISNHLYFYWYRQILGQKVEFLVSFYNNEISEKSEIFDDQFSVERPDGSNFTLKIRSTKLEDSAMYFCASSERRDNEQFFGPGTRLTVL.

The chain joins TRBV27 to TRBJ2-2, with D tentatively TRBD2 (5 bases). Trimming removed 0 bases from V and 5 bases from J, with 13 bases in between. The CDR3 covers 16 residues. Germline V gene lookup returns CDR1 MNHEY and CDR2 SMNVEV (reference sequence). This CDR3 reads CASSLSPGLGTGELFF. CDR3 coding DNA: TGTGCCAGCAGTTTATCCCCAGGACTTGGGACCGGGGAGCTGTTTTTT.

V usage is TRBV14 and J usage is TRBJ2-3; no definite D call. The CDR3 length is 14 residues. CDR1 is SGHDN, CDR2 FVKESK, per germline. Deletions cut 5 bases from V and 2 bases from J, with 11 bases between. The DNA of the CDR3 is TGTGCCAGCAGCTCTGACTCAAACACAGATACGCAGTATTTT. It is translated as CASSSDSNTDTQYF.

The rearrangement joins TRBV12-5 to TRBJ1-2, with no clear D. The germline CDR1 and CDR2 sequences are LGHNT and FRNRAP. This CDR3 comprises 13 residues. The ends were cut back, 0 bases at V and 7 bases at J, with 9 bases in the middle. The CDR3 DNA sequence: TGTGCTAGTGGTTTGGTCGAGCGGGGTGGCTACACCTTC. Protein product: CASGLVERGGYTF.

V usage is TRBV6-2 or TRBV6-3 and J usage is TRBJ2-2; D unclear. Germline loops: CDR1 MNHEY, CDR2 SVGEGT. Trimming took off 4 bases at V and 3 bases at J, with 9 bases between the two ends. The length of the CDR3 is 14 residues. The CDR3 loop reads CASSSSTDTGELFF. As DNA, the CDR3 is TGTGCCAGCAGTTCATCCACCGACACCGGGGAGCTGTTTTTT.

This sequence joins TRBV19 and TRBJ2-1, with D perhaps TRBD1 (6 bases). The germline V gene encodes CDR1 LNHDA and CDR2 SQIVND (reference sequence). V was trimmed by 3 bases and J by 6 bases, leaving 18 bases between them. The CDR3 has 16 residues. The CDR3 coding sequence is TGTGCCAGTAGTATGAGTACAGGGTATAGGGCCAATGAGCAGTTCTTC. Its translation is CASSMSTGYRANEQFF.

This chain uses TRBV27 with TRBJ1-2; 11 bases are shared with TRBD1. CDR1 and CDR2 from the germline V gene are MNHEY and SMNVEV (reference sequence). V shed 1 base, J shed 4 bases, and the junction held 8 bases outside the gene matches. The CDR3 consists of 17 residues. CDR3 protein: CASSLFPGQGAGYGYTF. In nucleotides, the CDR3 is TGTGCCAGCAGTTTATTCCCCGGACAGGGGGCTGGCTATGGCTACACCTTC.

Here the CDR3 reads CSAPPGVAGDSYEQYF. DNA of the CDR3: TGCAGTGCTCCCCCAGGAGTAGCGGGAGACTCCTACGAGCAGTACTTC. The rearrangement joins TRBV20-1 to TRBJ2-7, with 9 bases aligning to TRBD2. The CDR3 covers 16 residues. Germline V CDR1 and CDR2: DFQATT, SNEGSKA (reference sequence). Trimming took 5 bases from V and 0 from J; bases not matched to a gene: 11.

This clonotype was counted between two and nine times. The CDR3 sequence is CSARDLREGYNEQFF. Written as DNA, the CDR3 is TGCAGTGCTAGAGATTTGCGGGAGGGCTACAATGAGCAGTTCTTC. The chain carries TRBV20-1 and TRBJ2-1; the match to TRBD2 covers 9 bases. V was clipped by 0 bases and J by 3 bases; unmatched bases: 3. The CDR3 is 15 amino acids. CDR1 is DFQATT, CDR2 SNEGSKA, per germline (reference sequence).